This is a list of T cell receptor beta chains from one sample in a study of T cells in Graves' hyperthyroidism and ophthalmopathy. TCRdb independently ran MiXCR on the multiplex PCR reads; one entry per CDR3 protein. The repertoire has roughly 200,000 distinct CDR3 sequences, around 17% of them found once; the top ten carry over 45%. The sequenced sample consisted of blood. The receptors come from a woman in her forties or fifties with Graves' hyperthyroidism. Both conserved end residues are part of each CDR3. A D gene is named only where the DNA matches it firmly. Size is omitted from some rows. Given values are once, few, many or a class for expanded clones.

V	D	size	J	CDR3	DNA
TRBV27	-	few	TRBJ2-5	CASSLSRGARETQYF	TGTGCCAGCAGTTTATCTCGGGGGGCGCGAGAGACCCAGTACTTC
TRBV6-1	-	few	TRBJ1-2	CASLNTGEGYTF	TGTGCCAGCCTAAACACGGGAGAAGGCTACACCTTC
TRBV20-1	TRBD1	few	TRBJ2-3	CSATPGTGLVRTDTQYF	TGCAGTGCAACCCCCGGGACAGGGCTCGTGAGAACAGATACGCAGTATTTT
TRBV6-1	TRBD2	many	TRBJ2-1	CASTAVTSGSSYNEQFF	TGTGCCAGCACCGCGGTTACTAGCGGGAGCTCCTACAATGAGCAGTTCTTC
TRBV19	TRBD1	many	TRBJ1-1	CASSISNRGDEAFF	TGTGCCAGTAGTATATCCAACAGGGGAGATGAAGCTTTCTTT
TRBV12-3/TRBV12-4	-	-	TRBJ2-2	CASGTLTRNTGELFF	TGTGCCAGCGGAACTCTGACAAGGAACACCGGGGAGCTGTTTTTT
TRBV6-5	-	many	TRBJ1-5	CASSYKDSNQPQHF	TGTGCCAGCAGTTACAAGGATAGCAATCAGCCCCAGCATTTT
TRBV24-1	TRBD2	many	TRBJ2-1	CATSDSGRGYNEQFF	TGTGCCACCAGTGATAGCGGGAGGGGCTACAATGAGCAGTTCTTC
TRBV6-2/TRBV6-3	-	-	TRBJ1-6	CASSPHSPLHF	TGTGCCAGCAGTCCCCATTCACCCCTCCACTTT
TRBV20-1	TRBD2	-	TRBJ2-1	CSATGLAGNLNEQFF	TGCAGTGCGACGGGACTAGCGGGCAATCTCAATGAGCAGTTCTTC
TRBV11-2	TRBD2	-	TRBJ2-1	CASSLDRLGGRVDEQFF	TGTGCCAGCAGCTTAGATCGACTCGGCGGGAGAGTCGATGAGCAGTTCTTC
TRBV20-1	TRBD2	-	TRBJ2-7	CSAIAPLRIGLAGGEQYF	TGCAGTGCTATCGCCCCTTTACGAATTGGACTAGCGGGCGGCGAGCAGTACTTC
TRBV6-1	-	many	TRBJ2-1	CASTKAPNNEQFF	TGTGCCAGCACCAAAGCCCCGAACAATGAGCAGTTCTTC
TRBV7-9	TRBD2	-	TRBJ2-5	CASSQQAGAARETQYF	TGTGCCAGCAGCCAACAAGCGGGAGCGGCTCGAGAGACCCAGTACTTC
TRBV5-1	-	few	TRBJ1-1	CASSLSGSPEAFF	TGCGCCAGCAGCTTATCCGGATCCCCTGAAGCTTTCTTT
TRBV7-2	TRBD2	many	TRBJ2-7	CASSLRHQLAGGEQYF	TGTGCCAGCAGCCTTAGGCACCAACTAGCGGGAGGCGAGCAGTACTTC
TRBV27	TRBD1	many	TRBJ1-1	CASSSMTGGWFSNTEAFF	TGTGCCAGCAGTTCGATGACAGGGGGCTGGTTTTCGAACACTGAAGCTTTCTTT
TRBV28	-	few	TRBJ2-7	CASSPGRASEQYF	TGTGCCAGCAGTCCTGGGCGGGCGTCCGAGCAGTACTTC
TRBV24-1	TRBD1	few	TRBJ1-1	CATRDRGGTEAFF	TGTGCCACCAGGGACAGGGGCGGCACTGAAGCTTTCTTT
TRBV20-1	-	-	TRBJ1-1	CSASKDRGYEAFF	TGCAGTGCTAGTAAGGATCGGGGCTATGAAGCTTTCTTT
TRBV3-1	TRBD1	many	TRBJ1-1	CASSPYGTGGNTEAFF	TGTGCCAGCAGCCCGTACGGGACAGGGGGGAACACTGAAGCTTTCTTT
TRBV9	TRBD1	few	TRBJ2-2	CASGGTGGAGELFF	TGTGCCAGCGGAGGGACAGGGGGTGCCGGGGAGCTGTTTTTT
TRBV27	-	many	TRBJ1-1	CASSIGALNTEAFF	TGTGCCAGCAGCATCGGGGCGCTGAACACTGAAGCTTTCTTT
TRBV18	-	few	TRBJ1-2	CASSPGWGNNYGYTF	TGTGCCAGCTCCCCGGGATGGGGCAATAACTATGGCTACACCTTC